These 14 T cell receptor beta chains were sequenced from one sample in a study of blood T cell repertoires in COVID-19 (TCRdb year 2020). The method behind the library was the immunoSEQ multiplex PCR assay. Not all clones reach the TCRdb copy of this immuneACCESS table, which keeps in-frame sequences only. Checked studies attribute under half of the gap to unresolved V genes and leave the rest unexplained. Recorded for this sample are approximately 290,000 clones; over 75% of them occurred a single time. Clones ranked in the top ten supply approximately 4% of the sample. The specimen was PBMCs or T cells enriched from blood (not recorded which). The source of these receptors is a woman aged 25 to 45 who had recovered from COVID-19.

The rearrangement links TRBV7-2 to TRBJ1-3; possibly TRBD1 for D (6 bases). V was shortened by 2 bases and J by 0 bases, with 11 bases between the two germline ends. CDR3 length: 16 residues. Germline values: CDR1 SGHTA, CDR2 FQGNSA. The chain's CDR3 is CASSLTRTDSGNTIYF. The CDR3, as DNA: TGTGCCAGCAGCTTAACCCGGACAGACTCTGGAAACACCATATATTTT. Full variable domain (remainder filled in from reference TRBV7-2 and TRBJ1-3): GAGVSQSPSNKVTEKGKDVELRCDPISGHTALYWYRQSLGQGLEFLIYFQGNSAPDKSGLPSDRFSAERTGGSVSTLTIQRTQQEDSAVYLCASSLTRTDSGNTIYFGEGSWLTVV.

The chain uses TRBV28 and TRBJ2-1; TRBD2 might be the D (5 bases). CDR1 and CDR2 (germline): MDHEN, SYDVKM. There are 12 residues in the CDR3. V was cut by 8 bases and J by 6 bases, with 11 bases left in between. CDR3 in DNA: TGTGCCAGCCATGAACTAGGCAATGAGCAGTTCTTC. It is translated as CASHELGNEQFF.

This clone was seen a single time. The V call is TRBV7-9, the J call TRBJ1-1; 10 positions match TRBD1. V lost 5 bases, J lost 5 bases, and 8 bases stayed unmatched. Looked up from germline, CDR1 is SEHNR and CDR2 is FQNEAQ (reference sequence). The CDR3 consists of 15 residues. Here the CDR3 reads CASSPTRTGGTEAFF. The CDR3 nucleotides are TGTGCCAGCAGCCCCACCCGGACAGGGGGAACTGAAGCTTTCTTT. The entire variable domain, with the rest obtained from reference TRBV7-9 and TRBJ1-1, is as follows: DTGVSQNPRHKITKRGQNVTFRCDPISEHNRLYWYRQTLGQGPEFLTYFQNEAQLEKSRLLSDRFSAERPKGSFSTLEIQRTEQGDSAMYLCASSPTRTGGTEAFFGQGTRLTVV.

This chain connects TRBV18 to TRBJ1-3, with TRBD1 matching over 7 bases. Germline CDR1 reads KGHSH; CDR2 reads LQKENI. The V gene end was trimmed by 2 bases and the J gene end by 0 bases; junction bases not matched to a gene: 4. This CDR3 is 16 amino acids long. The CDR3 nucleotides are TGTGCCAGCTCACCAAGGACAGGCGGCTCTGGAAACACCATATATTTT. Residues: CASSPRTGGSGNTIYF.

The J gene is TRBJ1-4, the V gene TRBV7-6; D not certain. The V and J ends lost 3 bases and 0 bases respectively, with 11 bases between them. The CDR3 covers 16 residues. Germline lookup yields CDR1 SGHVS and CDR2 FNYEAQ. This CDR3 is CASSLVSVATNEKLFF. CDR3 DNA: TGTGCCAGCAGCTTGGTCAGTGTTGCAACTAATGAAAAACTGTTTTTT.

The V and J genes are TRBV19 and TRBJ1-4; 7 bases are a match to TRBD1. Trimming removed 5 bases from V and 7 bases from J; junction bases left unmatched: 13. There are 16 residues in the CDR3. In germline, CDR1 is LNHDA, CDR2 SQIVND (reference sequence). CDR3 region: CASSQQTGVRGEKLFF. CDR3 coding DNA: TGTGCCAGTAGTCAACAAACAGGGGTAAGAGGTGAAAAACTGTTTTTT.

CDR3 DNA: TGTGCCAGCAGTCCTGGACAGGGGTTTATCTATGGCTACACCTTC. It codes for CASSPGQGFIYGYTF. This chain uses TRBV27 with TRBJ1-2; 9 nucleotides align to TRBD1. The CDR3 is 15 amino acids. Per germline, CDR1 MNHEY and CDR2 SMNVEV (reference sequence). The junction had 8 bases not matched to a gene; V was cut back by 5 bases and J by 4 bases.

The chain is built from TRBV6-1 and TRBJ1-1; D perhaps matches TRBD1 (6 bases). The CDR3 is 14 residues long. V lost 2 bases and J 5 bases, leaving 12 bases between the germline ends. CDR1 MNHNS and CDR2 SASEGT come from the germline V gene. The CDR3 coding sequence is TGTGCCAGCAGTGAATCAGGGACAAGGACTGAAGCTTTCTTT. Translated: CASSESGTRTEAFF.

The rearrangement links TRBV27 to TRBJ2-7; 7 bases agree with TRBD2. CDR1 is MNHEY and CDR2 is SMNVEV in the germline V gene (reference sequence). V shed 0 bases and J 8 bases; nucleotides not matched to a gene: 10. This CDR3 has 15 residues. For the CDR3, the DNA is TGTGCCAGCAGTTTATCGGTGACTAGCTCTACGAAGCAGTACTTC. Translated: CASSLSVTSSTKQYF.

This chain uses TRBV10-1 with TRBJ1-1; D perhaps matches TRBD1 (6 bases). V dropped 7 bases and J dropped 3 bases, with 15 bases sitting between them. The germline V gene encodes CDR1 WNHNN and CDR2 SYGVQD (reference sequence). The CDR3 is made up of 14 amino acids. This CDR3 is CASTPGQGHTEAFF. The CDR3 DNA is TGCGCCAGCACCCCGGGACAAGGGCACACTGAAGCTTTCTTT.

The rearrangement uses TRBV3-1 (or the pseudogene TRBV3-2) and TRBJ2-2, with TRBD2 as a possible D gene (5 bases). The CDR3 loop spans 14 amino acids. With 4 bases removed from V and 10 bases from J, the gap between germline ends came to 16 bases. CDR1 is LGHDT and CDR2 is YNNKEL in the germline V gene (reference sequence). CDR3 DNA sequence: TGTGCCAGCAGCCTAGAAGCGGTCAAAGAGGAGCTGTTTTTT. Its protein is CASSLEAVKEELFF.

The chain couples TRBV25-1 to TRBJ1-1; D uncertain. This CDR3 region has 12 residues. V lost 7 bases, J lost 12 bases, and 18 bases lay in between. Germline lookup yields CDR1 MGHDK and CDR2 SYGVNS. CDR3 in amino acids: CASTGLYNWPFF. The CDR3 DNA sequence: TGTGCCAGCACTGGGCTGTACAATTGGCCTTTCTTT.

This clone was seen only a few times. CDR3 sequence reads: CASRDRNYGYTF. The CDR3 bases are TGTGCCAGCCGGGACAGAAACTATGGCTACACCTTC. The chain uses TRBV4-2 and TRBJ1-2; 7 bases are shared with TRBD1. Germline V gene sequence: CDR1 LGHNA, CDR2 YNFKEQ. CDR3 length: 12 amino acids. Losses at the gene ends were 8 bases for V and 2 bases for J; bases not matched to a gene: 2.

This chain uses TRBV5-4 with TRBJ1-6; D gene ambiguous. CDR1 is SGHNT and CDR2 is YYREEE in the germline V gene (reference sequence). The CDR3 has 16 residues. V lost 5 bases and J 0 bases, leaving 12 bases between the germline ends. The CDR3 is CASRALGSSYNSPLHF. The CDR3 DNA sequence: TGTGCCAGCAGGGCCCTGGGGAGCTCCTATAATTCACCCCTCCACTTT.